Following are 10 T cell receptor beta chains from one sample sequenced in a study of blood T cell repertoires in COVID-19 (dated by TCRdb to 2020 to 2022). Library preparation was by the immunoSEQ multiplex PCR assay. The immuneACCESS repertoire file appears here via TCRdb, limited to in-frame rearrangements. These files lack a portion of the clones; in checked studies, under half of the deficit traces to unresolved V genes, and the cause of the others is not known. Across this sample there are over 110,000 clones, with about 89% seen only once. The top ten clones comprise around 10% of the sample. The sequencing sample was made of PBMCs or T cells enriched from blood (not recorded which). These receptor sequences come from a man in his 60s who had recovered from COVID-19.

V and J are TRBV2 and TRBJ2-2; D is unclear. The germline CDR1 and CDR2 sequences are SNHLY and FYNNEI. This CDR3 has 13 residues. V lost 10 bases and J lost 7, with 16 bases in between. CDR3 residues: CATRREVIGELFF. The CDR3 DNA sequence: TGTGCCACTAGACGTGAGGTGATCGGGGAGCTGTTTTTT.

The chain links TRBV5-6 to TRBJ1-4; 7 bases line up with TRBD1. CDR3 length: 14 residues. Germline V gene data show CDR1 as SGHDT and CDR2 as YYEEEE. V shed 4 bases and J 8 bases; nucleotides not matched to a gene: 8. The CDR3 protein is CASSEQGSREKLFF. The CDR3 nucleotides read TGTGCCAGCAGCGAACAGGGGAGCCGGGAAAAACTGTTTTTT.

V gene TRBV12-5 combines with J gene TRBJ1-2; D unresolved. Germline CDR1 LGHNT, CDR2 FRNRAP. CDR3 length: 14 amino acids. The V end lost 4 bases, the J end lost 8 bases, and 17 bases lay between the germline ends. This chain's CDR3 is CASGSDTQAGGYTF. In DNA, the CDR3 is TGTGCTAGTGGTTCCGACACTCAGGCGGGGGGCTACACCTTC.

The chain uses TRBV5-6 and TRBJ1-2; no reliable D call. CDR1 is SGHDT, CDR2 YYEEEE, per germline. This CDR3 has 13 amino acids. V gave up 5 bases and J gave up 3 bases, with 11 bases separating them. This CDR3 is CASSPVYDYGYTF. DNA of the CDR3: TGTGCCAGCAGTCCTGTATATGACTATGGCTACACCTTC.

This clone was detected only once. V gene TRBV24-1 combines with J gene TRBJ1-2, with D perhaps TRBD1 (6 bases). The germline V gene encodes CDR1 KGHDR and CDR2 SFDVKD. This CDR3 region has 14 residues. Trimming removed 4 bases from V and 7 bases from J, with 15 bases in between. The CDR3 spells CATSDKGDTVGYTF. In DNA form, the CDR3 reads TGTGCCACCAGTGACAAGGGGGATACAGTTGGCTACACCTTC.

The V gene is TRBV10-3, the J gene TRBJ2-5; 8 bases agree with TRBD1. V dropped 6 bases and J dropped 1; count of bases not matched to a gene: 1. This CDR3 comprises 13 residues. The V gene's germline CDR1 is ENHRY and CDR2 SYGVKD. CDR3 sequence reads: CAIRTGGQETQYF. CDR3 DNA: TGTGCCATCAGAACAGGGGGCCAAGAGACCCAGTACTTC.

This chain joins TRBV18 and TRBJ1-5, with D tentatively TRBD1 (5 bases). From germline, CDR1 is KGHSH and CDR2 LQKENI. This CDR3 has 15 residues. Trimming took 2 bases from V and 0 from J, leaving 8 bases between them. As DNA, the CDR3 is TGTGCCAGCTCACCAACGGACAATAGCAATCAGCCCCAGCATTTT. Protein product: CASSPTDNSNQPQHF.

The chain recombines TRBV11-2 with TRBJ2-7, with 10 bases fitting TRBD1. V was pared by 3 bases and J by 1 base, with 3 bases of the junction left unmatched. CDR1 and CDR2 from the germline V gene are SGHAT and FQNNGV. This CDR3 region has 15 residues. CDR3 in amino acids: CASSLRTGGSYEQYF. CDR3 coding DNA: TGTGCCAGCAGCTTGAGGACAGGGGGATCCTACGAGCAGTACTTC.

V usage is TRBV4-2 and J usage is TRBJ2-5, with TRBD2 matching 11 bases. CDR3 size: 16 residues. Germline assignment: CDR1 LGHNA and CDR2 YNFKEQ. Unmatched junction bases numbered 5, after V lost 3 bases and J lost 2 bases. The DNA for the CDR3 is TGTGCCAGCAGCCAGTATTCTAGCGGGGGGCAAGAGACCCAGTACTTC. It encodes CASSQYSSGGQETQYF.

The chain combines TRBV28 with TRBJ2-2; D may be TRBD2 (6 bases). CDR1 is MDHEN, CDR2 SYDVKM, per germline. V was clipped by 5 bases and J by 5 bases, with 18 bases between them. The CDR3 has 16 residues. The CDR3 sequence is CASSVAGPAGTGELFF. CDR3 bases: TGTGCCAGCAGTGTGGCAGGACCTGCGGGAACCGGGGAGCTGTTTTTT. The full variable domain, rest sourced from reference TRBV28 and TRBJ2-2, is DVKVTQSSRYLVKRTGEKVFLECVQDMDHENMFWYRQDPGLGLRLIYFSYDVKMKEKGDIPEGYSVSREKKERFSLILESASTNQTSMYLCASSVAGPAGTGELFFGEGSRLTVL.